One and the same sample provided the 5 T cell receptor beta chains below, sequenced in a study of OX40 agonist ivuxolimab in advanced cancers. Measured with immunoSEQ multiplex PCR; TCRdb has only the in-frame clones, and not every one. In the table there are roughly 57,000 clones, roughly 73% of which are singletons. Sequenced material: CD4+ or CD8+ T cells sorted from blood, taken in a trial of the OX40 agonist ivuxolimab. These TCRs come from an adult with an advanced solid tumor such as melanoma, head and neck, liver or kidney cancer.

V and J are TRBV15 and TRBJ2-3; maybe TRBD1 (6 bases). Germline V gene lookup returns CDR1 LNHNV and CDR2 YYDKDF (reference sequence). Trimming took off 1 base at V and 4 bases at J, with 15 bases between the two ends. This CDR3 has 16 residues. In DNA, the CDR3 is TGTGCCACCAGCAGAGTCGCACAGGGCCGCGCAGATACGCAGTATTTT. Translated, it gives CATSRVAQGRADTQYF.

CDR3 sequence (DNA): TGTGCCAGCAGCCTTATGGGACTAGCGGAGCAAGAGACCCAGTACTTC. It specifies CASSLMGLAEQETQYF. The chain carries TRBV27 and TRBJ2-5; 11 bases agree with TRBD2. The CDR3 consists of 16 residues. Germline assignment: CDR1 MNHEY and CDR2 SMNVEV (reference sequence). Trimming took 6 bases from V and 2 from J; bases not matched to a gene: 8.

The J gene is TRBJ2-5, the V gene TRBV5-1; TRBD2 agrees at 12 bases. Trimming at V came to 4 bases and at J to 5 bases, leaving 9 bases not matched to a gene. There are 16 residues in the CDR3. Germline CDR1 and CDR2: SGHRS and YFSETQ. CDR3 amino acids: CASSRSSGGAVETQYF. The CDR3 DNA reads as TGCGCCAGCAGCCGTTCTAGCGGGGGGGCGGTGGAGACCCAGTACTTC.

The rearrangement uses TRBV7-2 and TRBJ2-5; 16 bases agree with TRBD2. Germline CDR1 SGHTA, CDR2 FQGNSA. The CDR3 covers 17 residues. V shed 3 bases, J shed 4 bases, and the junction held 5 bases outside the gene matches. CDR3 sequence (DNA): TGTGCCAGCAGCTTGGGACTAGCGGGGGGGCTAGGAGAGACCCAGTACTTC. It codes for CASSLGLAGGLGETQYF.

The chain combines TRBV6-5 with TRBJ2-1, with unresolved D. V lost 2 bases to trimming and J lost 7 bases, with 6 bases between them. The CDR3 has 12 residues. The germline gives CDR1 MNHEY, CDR2 SVGAGI. Written as DNA, the CDR3 is TGTGCCAGCAGTTACAAGGGAAATGAGCAGTTCTTC. Translating it yields CASSYKGNEQFF.